A single sample is the source of the 18 T cell receptor beta chains below, sequenced in a study of shared clonotypes between healthy human individuals. Clones were read by immunoSEQ multiplex PCR, and TCRdb kept only the in-frame ones, dropping some. Counted here are around 500,000 clones, about 82% occurring once; the ten biggest clones make up 10% to 15%. Source material: PBMCs. Receptor source: a woman between 35 and 50 years old in good health. Some clones in this sample may be carry-over from other donors' samples.

The CDR3 nucleotides are TGTGCCAGTAGTATGAGTCCGCAGAGTCAAACTGAAGCTTTCTTT. Amino acid sequence: CASSMSPQSQTEAFF. The chain has TRBV19 and TRBJ1-1; D unclear. Looked up from germline, CDR1 is LNHDA and CDR2 is SQIVND (reference sequence). The V end was cut by 3 bases, the J end by 5 bases, with 16 bases between. The CDR3 spans 15 residues.

The rearrangement links TRBV1 to TRBJ2-7; TRBD2, the table's D call, lacks a check against the DNA. TRBV1 is marked as a pseudogene. This CDR3 contains 19 residues. The CDR3 reads CTSSQDSSGRRLDQYEQYF. The CDR3 nucleotides read TGCACCAGCAGCCAAGACTCTAGCGGGAGGAGGTTGGACCAATACGAGCAGTACTTC.

This chain connects TRBV28 to TRBJ2-5, with 14 bases fitting TRBD2. CDR3 length: 17 amino acids. Germline CDR1 and CDR2: MDHEN and SYDVKM. Trimming cost V 3 bases and J 7 bases; bases outside gene matches: 10. The CDR3 loop reads CASSLGTSGSVVGTQYF. The CDR3 nucleotides are TGTGCCAGCAGTTTGGGGACTAGCGGGAGTGTGGTTGGGACCCAGTACTTC.

The table lists this clone with many counts. The chain combines TRBV7-6 with TRBJ1-4, with D possibly being TRBD1 (5 bases). The germline V gene encodes CDR1 SGHVS and CDR2 FNYEAQ. The CDR3 consists of 15 residues. V was pared by 4 bases and J by 8 bases, with 17 bases between. CDR3 sequence: CASSSRPTEGEKLFF. The CDR3 bases are TGTGCCAGCAGCTCACGCCCTACCGAGGGGGAAAAACTGTTTTTT. The entire variable domain, with the rest obtained from reference TRBV7-6 and TRBJ1-4, is as follows: GAGVSQSPRYKVTKRGQDVALRCDPISGHVSLYWYRQALGQGPEFLTYFNYEAQQDKSGLPNDRFSAERPEGSISTLTIQRTEQRDSAMYRCASSSRPTEGEKLFFGSGTQLSVL.

The chain joins TRBV18 to TRBJ2-6; D gene ambiguous. The V end was cut by 3 bases, the J end by 0 bases, with 12 bases between. Germline loops: CDR1 KGHSH, CDR2 LQKENI. This CDR3 is 17 amino acids long. CDR3 DNA: TGTGCCAGCTCACCCAGGACGTCACACTCTGGGGCCAACGTCCTGACTTTC. This codes for CASSPRTSHSGANVLTF.

The J gene is TRBJ1-1, the V gene TRBV9; D is perhaps TRBD1 (5 bases). The CDR3 runs to 13 residues. Trimming removed 0 bases at V and 6 bases at J, with 9 bases between. The germline gives CDR1 SGDLS, CDR2 YYNGEE. CDR3 coding DNA: TGTGCCAGCAGCGTAGGTTGGGACTCTGAAGCTTTCTTT. As protein: CASSVGWDSEAFF. Looking up the rest from reference TRBV9 and TRBJ1-1 gives the full variable domain: DSGVTQTPKHLITATGQRVTLRCSPRSGDLSVYWYQQSLDQGLQFLIQYYNGEERAKGNILERFSAQQFPDLHSELNLSSLELGDSALYFCASSVGWDSEAFFGQGTRLTVV.

The V call is TRBV2, the J call TRBJ2-5; D is unclear. CDR1 and CDR2 (germline): SNHLY, FYNNEI. Trimming pared 5 bases from V and 1 base from J, leaving 11 bases between. The CDR3 contains 14 residues. The CDR3 here is CASSTRPAQETQYF. CDR3 in DNA: TGTGCCAGCAGTACAAGGCCAGCCCAAGAGACCCAGTACTTC.

CDR3 amino acids: CASSFENAGKVWQYF. CDR3 nucleotide sequence: TGTGCCAGCAGCTTCGAAAACGCGGGAAAGGTATGGCAGTACTTC. The chain employs TRBV11-2 and TRBJ2-7, with D possibly being TRBD2 (6 bases). The CDR3 is made up of 15 amino acids. Trimming removed 3 bases from V and 9 bases from J, with 21 bases in between. Germline V gene sequence: CDR1 SGHAT, CDR2 FQNNGV. The whole variable domain, remainder taken from reference TRBV11-2 and TRBJ2-7, is EAGVAQSPRYKIIEKRQSVAFWCNPISGHATLYWYQQILGQGPKLLIQFQNNGVVDDSQLPKDRFSAERLKGVDSTLKIQPAKLEDSAVYLCASSFENAGKVWQYFGPGTRLTVT.

The chain couples TRBV7-2 to TRBJ1-3; no clear D gene. The CDR3 is 15 amino acids. The V end was cut by 3 bases, the J end by 0 bases, with 9 bases between. CDR1 is SGHTA and CDR2 is FQGNSA in the germline V gene. CDR3 region: CASSLTKGSGNTIYF. The CDR3 DNA sequence: TGTGCCAGCAGCTTGACAAAGGGCTCTGGAAACACCATATATTTT.

The genes are TRBV4-1 and TRBJ1-4; 8 positions agree with TRBD1. Germline CDR1 reads MGHRA; CDR2 reads YSYEKL. V lost 6 bases to trimming and J lost 8 bases; unmatched junction nucleotides: 8. The CDR3 spans 14 residues. The CDR3 bases are TGCGCCAGCAGGCACAGGGGGGTAGGCGAAAAACTGTTTTTT. Its protein is CASRHRGVGEKLFF.

The J gene is TRBJ2-7, the V gene TRBV11-2; no clear D. Trimming left V 5 bases short and J 3 bases short, with 8 bases between. Germline CDR1 and CDR2: SGHAT and FQNNGV. The CDR3 has 12 amino acids. The CDR3 is CASSPILYEQYF. CDR3 coding DNA: TGTGCCAGCAGCCCCATCCTCTACGAGCAGTACTTC.

This chain links TRBV2 with TRBJ2-5, with D uncertain. Germline values: CDR1 SNHLY, CDR2 FYNNEI. V gave up 5 bases and J gave up 5 bases, with 15 bases separating them. This CDR3 has 14 amino acids. Here the CDR3 reads CASSRPNLQETQYF. The CDR3 coding sequence is TGTGCCAGCAGTCGGCCTAATCTTCAGGAGACCCAGTACTTC.

The V gene is TRBV7-3, the J gene TRBJ2-1; either TRBD1 or TRBD2 may fit D (5 bases each). Germline V gene data show CDR1 as SGHTA and CDR2 as FQGTGA. The V end lost 2 bases, the J end lost 10 bases, and 12 bases lay between the germline ends. The CDR3 covers 13 residues. The CDR3 region has the DNA TGTGCCAGCAGCTTAGGGACCGACCGGGAGCAGTTCTTC. This gives the protein CASSLGTDREQFF.

This clone has only one observation. The chain couples TRBV7-2 to TRBJ2-7; 10 bases align to TRBD2. The CDR3 is made up of 18 amino acids. The V gene's germline CDR1 is SGHTA and CDR2 FQGNSA. Trimming took 1 base from V and 2 from J; bases not matched to a gene: 11. The CDR3 reads CASSLEGLGLANPYEQYF. The CDR3 coding sequence is TGTGCCAGCAGCTTAGAGGGGTTGGGACTAGCGAATCCCTACGAGCAGTACTTC.

This clone has more than one count but fewer than ten. This chain uses TRBV5-1 with TRBJ2-3; 7 bases are a match to TRBD1. J gave up 5 bases and V 3 bases, and 12 bases lay outside the gene matches. The CDR3 runs to 16 residues. CDR1 and CDR2 from the germline V gene are SGHRS and YFSETQ. CDR3 amino acids: CASSSNSGGLVDTQYF. In DNA, the CDR3 is TGCGCCAGCAGCTCAAATTCAGGGGGTCTGGTAGATACGCAGTATTTT.

The rearrangement joins TRBV2 to TRBJ2-1, with 9 bases lining up with TRBD2. The J segment lost 9 bases and the V segment lost 1 base, leaving 13 bases of the junction unmatched. Germline assignment: CDR1 SNHLY and CDR2 FYNNEI. There are 17 residues in the CDR3. CDR3 DNA sequence: TGTGCCAGCAGTGAAGAAGGGGGCGGGAGGGCCAGGAGTGAGCAGTTCTTC. Translation gives CASSEEGGGRARSEQFF.

The chain carries TRBV29-1 and TRBJ2-2, with 7 bases matching TRBD2. Germline lookup yields CDR1 SQVTM and CDR2 ANQGSEA. The CDR3 extends over 14 amino acids. The ends lost 7 bases at V and 3 bases at J; junction bases unmatched: 8. Written as DNA, the CDR3 is TGCAGCGCGCAAACTAGCGCCTACACCGGGGAGCTGTTTTTT. Translated, it gives CSAQTSAYTGELFF.

V and J are TRBV2 and TRBJ2-7, with D maybe TRBD1 (5 bases). The CDR3 runs to 14 residues. The V and J ends lost 7 bases and 6 bases respectively, with 19 bases between them. CDR1 SNHLY and CDR2 FYNNEI come from the germline V gene. The CDR3 bases are TGTGCCAGCATAGAGCAGGGTCTCGTTTCCGAGCAGTACTTC. Residues: CASIEQGLVSEQYF.